Included here is one TCR beta chain sequence, with context. Original processing methods: How many nucleated cells were present was estimated from reference gene primer amplification. Profiled with immunoSEQ multiplex PCR; TCRdb holds only in-frame clones, not every one. V and J calls and clone size are those listed in that table; D and trimming were worked out from the DNA. The data hold approximately 130,000 clones, with roughly three quarters observed a single time. This entry belongs to a study of blood T cell repertoires in COVID-19. The wider study: Italy, Spain and the United States were the sources of the convalescent and acute COVID-19 samples. PBMCs, B-cell-depleted T cells, or T cells were the source of the cDNA or gDNA that made up the material.

Trimming cost V 7 bases and J 7 bases, with 20 bases left between them. Germline V CDR1 and CDR2: LNHDA, SQIVND (reference sequence). CDR3 length: 15 amino acids. The receptor comes from a man of 80 years or more with acute or convalescent COVID-19. What was sequenced was peripheral blood. The J gene is TRBJ1-5, the V gene TRBV19, with D perhaps TRBD1 (5 bases). The CDR3 is CASTRTGPGEQPQHF. The DNA of the CDR3 is TGTGCCAGTACCCGGACGGGACCGGGGGAACAGCCCCAGCATTTT.